Given below is one TCR beta chain in context. The antigen remains undetermined. The data were taken from a study of somatic mutations in cytotoxic T cells in rheumatoid arthritis. Method: immunoSEQ multiplex PCR; TCRdb's copy keeps in-frame clones and lacks some. The data show 3,600 or so clones, with around 80% seen just once and 68% held by the top ten. The CDR3 is 15 residues long. Trimming took 2 bases from V and 7 from J; bases not matched to a gene: 8. Germline CDR1 is ENHRY and CDR2 is SYGVKD. Whole-study findings and limits: With age, CD8+ clonality increased in rheumatoid arthritis patients, whereas no such increase appeared in healthy controls. Exceedance of 20% of CD8+ cells by the largest CD8+ clone occurred in about an eighth of the roughly 60 patients.

J is TRBJ2-5 and V is TRBV10-3; 9 bases are a match to TRBD2. Sequencing input: CD8+ T cells sorted from blood. This clonotype was obtained from a man aged 35 to 55 with rheumatoid arthritis. The CDR3, as DNA: TGTGCCATCAGTGAGACGCGGGAGGGCCGTGTGACCCAGTACTTC. The encoded protein is CAISETREGRVTQYF.